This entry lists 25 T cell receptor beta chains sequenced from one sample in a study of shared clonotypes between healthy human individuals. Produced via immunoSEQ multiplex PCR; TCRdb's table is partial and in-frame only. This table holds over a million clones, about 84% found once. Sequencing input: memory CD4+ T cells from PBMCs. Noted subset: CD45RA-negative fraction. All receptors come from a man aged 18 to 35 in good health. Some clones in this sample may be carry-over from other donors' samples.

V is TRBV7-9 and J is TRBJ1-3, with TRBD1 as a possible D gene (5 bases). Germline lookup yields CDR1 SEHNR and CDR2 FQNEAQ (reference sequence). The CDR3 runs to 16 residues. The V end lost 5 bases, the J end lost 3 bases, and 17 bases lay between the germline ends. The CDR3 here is CASSPRGRPIGNTIYF. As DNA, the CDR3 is TGTGCCAGCAGCCCGCGGGGACGGCCAATTGGAAACACCATATATTTT.

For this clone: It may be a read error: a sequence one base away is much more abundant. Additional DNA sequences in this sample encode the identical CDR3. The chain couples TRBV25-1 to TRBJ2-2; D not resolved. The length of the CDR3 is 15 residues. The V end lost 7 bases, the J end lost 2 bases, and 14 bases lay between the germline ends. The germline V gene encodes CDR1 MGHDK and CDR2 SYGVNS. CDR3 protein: CASKSGTANTGELFF. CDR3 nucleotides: TGTGCCAGCAAGTCCGGAACGGCAAACACCGGGGAGCTGTTTTTT. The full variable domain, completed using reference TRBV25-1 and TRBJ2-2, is EADIYQTPRYLVIGTGKKITLECSQTMGHDKMYWYQQDPGMELHLIHYSYGVNSTEKGDLSSESTVSRIRTEHFPLTLESARPSHTSQYLCASKSGTANTGELFFGEGSRLTVL.

CDR3 bases: TGTGCCAGCAGCTTGCAGTCGATCGGGGCCAACGTCCTGACTTTC. Amino acid sequence: CASSLQSIGANVLTF. The chain is built from TRBV7-2 and TRBJ2-6; D is uncertain. The CDR3 has 15 residues. CDR1 and CDR2 from the germline V gene are SGHTA and FQGNSA. V lost 3 bases and J lost 4, with 10 bases in between. Filled out from reference TRBV7-2 and TRBJ2-6, the complete variable domain reads GAGVSQSPSNKVTEKGKDVELRCDPISGHTALYWYRQSLGQGLEFLIYFQGNSAPDKSGLPSDRFSAERTGGSVSTLTIQRTQQEDSAVYLCASSLQSIGANVLTFGAGSRLTVL.

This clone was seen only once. CDR3 loop: CASSPTTRVDEQFF. CDR3 bases: TGTGCCAGCAGCCCCACCACCAGGGTGGATGAGCAGTTCTTC. The chain couples TRBV4-2 to TRBJ2-1, with D perhaps matching TRBD1 (5 bases). This CDR3 spans 14 amino acids. From germline, CDR1 is LGHNA and CDR2 YNFKEQ. Deletions cut 4 bases from V and 8 bases from J, with 15 bases between.

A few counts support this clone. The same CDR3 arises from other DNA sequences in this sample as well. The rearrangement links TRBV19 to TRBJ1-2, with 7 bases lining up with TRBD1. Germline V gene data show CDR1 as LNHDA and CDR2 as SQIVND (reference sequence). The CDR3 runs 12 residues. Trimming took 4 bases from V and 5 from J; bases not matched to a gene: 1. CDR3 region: CASSRDRYGYTF. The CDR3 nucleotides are TGTGCCAGTAGTAGGGACAGATATGGCTACACCTTC. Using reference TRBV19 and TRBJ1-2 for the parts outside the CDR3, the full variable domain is DGGITQSPKYLFRKEGQNVTLSCEQNLNHDAMYWYRQDPGQGLRLIYYSQIVNDFQKGDIAEGYSVSREKKESFPLTVTSAQKNPTAFYLCASSRDRYGYTFGSGTRLTVV.

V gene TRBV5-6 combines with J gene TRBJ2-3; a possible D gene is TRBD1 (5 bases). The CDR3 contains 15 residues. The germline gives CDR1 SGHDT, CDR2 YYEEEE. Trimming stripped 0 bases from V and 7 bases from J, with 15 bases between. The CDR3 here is CASSLADQKGNTQYF. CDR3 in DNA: TGTGCCAGCAGCTTGGCGGACCAGAAGGGGAATACGCAGTATTTT.

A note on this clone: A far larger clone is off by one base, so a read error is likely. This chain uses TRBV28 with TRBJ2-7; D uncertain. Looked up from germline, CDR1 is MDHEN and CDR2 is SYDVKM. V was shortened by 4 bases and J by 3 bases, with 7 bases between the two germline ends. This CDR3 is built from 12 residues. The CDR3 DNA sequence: TGTGCCAGCAGTTCCCGGATCTACGAGCAGTACTTC. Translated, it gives CASSSRIYEQYF.

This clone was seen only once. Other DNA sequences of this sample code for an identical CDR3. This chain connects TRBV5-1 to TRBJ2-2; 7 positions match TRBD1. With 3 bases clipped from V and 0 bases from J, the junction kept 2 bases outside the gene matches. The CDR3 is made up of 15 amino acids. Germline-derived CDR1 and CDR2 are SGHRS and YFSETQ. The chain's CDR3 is CASSSGQANTGELFF. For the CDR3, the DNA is TGCGCCAGCAGCTCAGGACAGGCGAACACCGGGGAGCTGTTTTTT.

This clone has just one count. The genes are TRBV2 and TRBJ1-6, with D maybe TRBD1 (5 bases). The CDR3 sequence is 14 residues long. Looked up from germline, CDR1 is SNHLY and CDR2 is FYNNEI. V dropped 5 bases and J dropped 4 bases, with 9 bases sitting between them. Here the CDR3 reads CASSKQGYNSPLHF. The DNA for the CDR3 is TGTGCCAGCAGTAAGCAGGGATATAATTCACCCCTCCACTTT. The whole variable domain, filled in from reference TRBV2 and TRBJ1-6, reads EPEVTQTPSHQVTQMGQEVILRCVPISNHLYFYWYRQILGQKVEFLVSFYNNEISEKSEIFDDQFSVERPDGSNFTLKIRSTKLEDSAMYFCASSKQGYNSPLHFGNGTRLTVT.

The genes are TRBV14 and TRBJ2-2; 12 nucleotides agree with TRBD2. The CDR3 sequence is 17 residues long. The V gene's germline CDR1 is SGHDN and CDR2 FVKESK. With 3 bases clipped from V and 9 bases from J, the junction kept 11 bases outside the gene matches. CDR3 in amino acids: CASSQGARTSGTRELFF. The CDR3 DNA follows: TGTGCCAGCAGCCAGGGAGCGCGGACTAGCGGGACCCGGGAGCTGTTTTTT.

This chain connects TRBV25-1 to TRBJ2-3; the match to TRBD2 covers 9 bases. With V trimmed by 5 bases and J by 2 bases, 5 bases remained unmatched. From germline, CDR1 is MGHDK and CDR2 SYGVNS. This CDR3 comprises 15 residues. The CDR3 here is CASSRAGGTTDTQYF. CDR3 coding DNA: TGTGCCAGCAGTCGGGCGGGAGGGACCACAGATACGCAGTATTTT.

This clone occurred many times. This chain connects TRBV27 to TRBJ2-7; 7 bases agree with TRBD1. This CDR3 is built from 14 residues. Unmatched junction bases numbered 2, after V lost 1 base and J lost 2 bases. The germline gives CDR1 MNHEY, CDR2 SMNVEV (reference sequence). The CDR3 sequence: CASSLFRGTYEQYF. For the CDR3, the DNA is TGTGCCAGCAGTTTATTCAGGGGGACCTACGAGCAGTACTTC.

This CDR3 is CASSPPVPNSEQFF. Here the CDR3 DNA reads TGTGCCAGCTCACCACCCGTGCCCAATAGTGAGCAGTTCTTC. The chain has TRBV18 and TRBJ2-1, with unresolved D. Germline lookup yields CDR1 KGHSH and CDR2 LQKENI. The CDR3 sequence is 14 residues long. Trimming pared 0 bases from V and 9 bases from J, leaving 12 bases between.

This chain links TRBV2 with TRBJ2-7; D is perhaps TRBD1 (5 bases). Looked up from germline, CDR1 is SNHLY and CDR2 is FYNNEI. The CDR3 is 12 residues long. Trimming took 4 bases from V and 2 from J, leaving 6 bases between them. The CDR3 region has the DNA TGTGCCAGCAGTGCACAGGCCTACGAGCAGTACTTC. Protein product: CASSAQAYEQYF.

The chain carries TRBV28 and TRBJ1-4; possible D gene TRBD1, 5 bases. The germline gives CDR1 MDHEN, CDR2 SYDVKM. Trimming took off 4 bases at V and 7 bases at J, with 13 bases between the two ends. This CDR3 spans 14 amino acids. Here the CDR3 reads CASSSPGNGEKLFF. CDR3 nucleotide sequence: TGTGCCAGCAGTTCCCCAGGGAATGGTGAAAAACTGTTTTTT.

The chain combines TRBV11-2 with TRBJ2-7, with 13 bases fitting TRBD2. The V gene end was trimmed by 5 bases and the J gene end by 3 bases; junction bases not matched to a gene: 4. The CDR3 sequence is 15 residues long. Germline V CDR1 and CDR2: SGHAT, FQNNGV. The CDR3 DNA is TGTGCCAGCAGCCACCGGACTAGCGGGAGCTACGAGCAGTACTTC. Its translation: CASSHRTSGSYEQYF.

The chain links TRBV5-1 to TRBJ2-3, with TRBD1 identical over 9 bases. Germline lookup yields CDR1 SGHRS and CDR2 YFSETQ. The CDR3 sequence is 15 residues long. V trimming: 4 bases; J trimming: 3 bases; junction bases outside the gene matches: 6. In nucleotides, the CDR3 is TGCGCCAGCAGCCCGACGGGGACAGGGACAGATACGCAGTATTTT. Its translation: CASSPTGTGTDTQYF.

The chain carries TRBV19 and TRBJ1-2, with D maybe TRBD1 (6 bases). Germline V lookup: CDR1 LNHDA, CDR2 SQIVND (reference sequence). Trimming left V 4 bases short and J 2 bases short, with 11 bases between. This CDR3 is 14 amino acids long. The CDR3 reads CASSTNRANYGYTF. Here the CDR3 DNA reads TGTGCCAGTAGTACAAACAGGGCCAACTATGGCTACACCTTC.

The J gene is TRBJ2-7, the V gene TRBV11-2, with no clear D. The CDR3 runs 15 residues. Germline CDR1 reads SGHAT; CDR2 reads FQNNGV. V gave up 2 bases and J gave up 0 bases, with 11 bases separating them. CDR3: CASSLRTWSSYEQYF. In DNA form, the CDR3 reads TGTGCCAGCAGCTTACGGACCTGGAGCTCCTACGAGCAGTACTTC. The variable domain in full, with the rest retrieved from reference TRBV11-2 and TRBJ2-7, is EAGVAQSPRYKIIEKRQSVAFWCNPISGHATLYWYQQILGQGPKLLIQFQNNGVVDDSQLPKDRFSAERLKGVDSTLKIQPAKLEDSAVYLCASSLRTWSSYEQYFGPGTRLTVT.

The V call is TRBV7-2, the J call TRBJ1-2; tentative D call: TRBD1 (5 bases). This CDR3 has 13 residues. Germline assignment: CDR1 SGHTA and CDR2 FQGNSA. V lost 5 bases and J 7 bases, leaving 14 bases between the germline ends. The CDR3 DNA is TGTGCCAGCAGCCTAAATCAGAGGGGTGGCTACACCTTC. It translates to CASSLNQRGGYTF. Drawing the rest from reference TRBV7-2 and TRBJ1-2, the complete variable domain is GAGVSQSPSNKVTEKGKDVELRCDPISGHTALYWYRQSLGQGLEFLIYFQGNSAPDKSGLPSDRFSAERTGGSVSTLTIQRTQQEDSAVYLCASSLNQRGGYTFGSGTRLTVV.

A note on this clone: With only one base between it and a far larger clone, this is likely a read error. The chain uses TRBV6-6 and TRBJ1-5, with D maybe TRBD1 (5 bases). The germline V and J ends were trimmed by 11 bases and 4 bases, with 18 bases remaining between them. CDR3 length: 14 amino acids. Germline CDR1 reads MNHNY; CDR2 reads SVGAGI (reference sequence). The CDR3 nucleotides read TGTGCCGGCACCACCGGGGCAGTAAATCAGCCCCAGCATTTT. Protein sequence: CAGTTGAVNQPQHF.

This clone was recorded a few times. CDR3 protein: CASRLTRDTEAFF. DNA for the CDR3: TGTGCCAGCCGTCTTACCAGGGACACTGAAGCTTTCTTT. The rearrangement joins TRBV18 to TRBJ1-1; D may be TRBD1 (5 bases). CDR1 and CDR2 (germline): KGHSH, LQKENI. V lost 8 bases, J lost 3 bases, and 13 bases lay in between. This CDR3 is 13 amino acids long.

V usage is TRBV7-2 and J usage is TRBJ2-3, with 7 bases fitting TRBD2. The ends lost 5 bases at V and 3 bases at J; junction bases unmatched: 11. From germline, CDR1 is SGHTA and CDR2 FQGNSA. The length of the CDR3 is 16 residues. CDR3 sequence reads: CASSPDRGRVTDTQYF. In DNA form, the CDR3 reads TGTGCCAGCAGCCCCGACCGGGGGAGGGTAACAGATACGCAGTATTTT.

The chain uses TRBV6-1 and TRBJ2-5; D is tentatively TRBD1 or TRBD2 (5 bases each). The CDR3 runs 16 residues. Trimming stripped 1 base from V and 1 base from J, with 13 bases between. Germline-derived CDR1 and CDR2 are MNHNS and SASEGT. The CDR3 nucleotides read TGTGCCAGCAGTGAAGTCGGGACGTCTATCCAAGAGACCCAGTACTTC. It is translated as CASSEVGTSIQETQYF.

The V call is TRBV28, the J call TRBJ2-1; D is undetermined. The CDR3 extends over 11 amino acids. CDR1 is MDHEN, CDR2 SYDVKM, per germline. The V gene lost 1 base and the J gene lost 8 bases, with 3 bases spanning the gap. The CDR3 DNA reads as TGTGCCAGCAGTTTATCGGATGAGCAGTTCTTC. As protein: CASSLSDEQFF.